This TCR beta chain was recovered during a study of monozygotic twins with inflammatory bowel disease. Each donor had about 2.5 ml of blood drawn. CDR3 length equals 14 residues. Germline values: CDR1 SGHRS, CDR2 YFSETQ. Using the 5' RACE reads, TCRdb records one entry per CDR3 protein without DNA. Its listing shows roughly 170,000 distinct CDR3 sequences. Sequencing was performed on blood. The origin of this receptor is a human donor with ulcerative colitis or Crohn's disease, or a healthy co-twin of an affected twin (not recorded which). The V call is TRBV5-1, the J call TRBJ2-7; TCRdb names TRBD1, which stays unverified in the absence of DNA. CDR3 residues: CASSFGGSREEQYF.